Below, 21 T cell receptor beta chains from the same sample are listed, as sequenced in a study of T cell responses to AZD1222 COVID-19 vaccine. The table came from immunoSEQ multiplex PCR; TCRdb's copy has only in-frame clones and leaves some out. The sample holds around 65,000 clones; approximately 87% are singletons and the top ten take around a quarter. The sequenced sample was peripheral blood, obtained 28 days after the second AZD1222 dose. The receptor source for this set is an adult who received the AZD1222 COVID-19 vaccine.

The genes are TRBV14 and TRBJ1-1; possibly TRBD1 for D (5 bases). The ends were cut back, 4 bases at V and 0 bases at J, with 18 bases in the middle. Germline CDR1 and CDR2: SGHDN and FVKESK. There are 17 residues in the CDR3. As DNA, the CDR3 is TGTGCCAGCAGCCTCCTGCCAGGGAAGCACATGAACACTGAAGCTTTCTTT. It codes for CASSLLPGKHMNTEAFF.

V and J are TRBV5-4 and TRBJ1-1; D gene ambiguous. This CDR3 contains 15 residues. CDR1 is SGHNT and CDR2 is YYREEE in the germline V gene (reference sequence). Trimming took 3 bases from V and 2 from J, leaving 14 bases between them. The CDR3 protein is CASSSRTDSNTEAFF. CDR3 nucleotide sequence: TGTGCCAGCAGCTCAAGGACGGACTCTAACACTGAAGCTTTCTTT.

This clone was detected a few times. The J gene is TRBJ2-7, the V gene TRBV7-2; either TRBD1 or TRBD2 may supply D (5 bases each). Germline CDR1 SGHTA, CDR2 FQGNSA. The germline V and J ends were trimmed by 3 bases and 7 bases, with 13 bases remaining between them. This CDR3 has 13 residues. The CDR3 region is CASSFFGAREQYF. DNA of the CDR3: TGTGCCAGCAGCTTCTTCGGGGCGCGGGAGCAGTACTTC.

This chain uses TRBV5-1 with TRBJ2-1; 7 nucleotides match TRBD1. Germline CDR1 SGHRS, CDR2 YFSETQ. The CDR3 sequence is 20 residues long. V lost 7 bases and J lost 7; bases outside the gene matches: 29. CDR3 sequence reads: CASGTNPLRRDSHLRNEQFF. The CDR3 DNA is TGCGCCAGCGGGACGAACCCCCTCCGCCGGGACAGCCATTTGAGGAATGAGCAGTTCTTC.

The chain joins TRBV5-4 to TRBJ2-6; no definite D call. CDR1 is SGHNT and CDR2 is YYREEE in the germline V gene (reference sequence). With 5 bases removed from V and 1 base from J, the gap between germline ends came to 10 bases. This CDR3 has 15 residues. The CDR3 loop is CASSGQGSGANVLTF. CDR3 sequence (DNA): TGTGCCAGCAGTGGGCAAGGTTCTGGGGCCAACGTCCTGACTTTC.

V gene TRBV5-4 combines with J gene TRBJ2-7, with 7 positions matching TRBD2. The trim removed 4 bases at V and 2 bases at J, leaving 9 bases unmatched. In germline, CDR1 is SGHNT, CDR2 YYREEE (reference sequence). This CDR3 spans 15 amino acids. The CDR3 region has the DNA TGTGCCAGCAGCACAATAGCGGGCCCTACCTACGAGCAGTACTTC. Its translation is CASSTIAGPTYEQYF.

The chain combines TRBV11-2 with TRBJ1-5; D not resolved. The CDR3 loop spans 14 amino acids. Germline lookup yields CDR1 SGHAT and CDR2 FQNNGV. V lost 0 bases and J lost 9, with 12 bases in between. The CDR3 here is CASSLDADTGPQHF. As DNA, the CDR3 is TGTGCCAGCAGCTTAGATGCAGACACGGGGCCCCAGCATTTT.

The chain has TRBV7-6 and TRBJ1-1; TRBD1 might be the D (5 bases). The V gene lost 5 bases and the J gene lost 3 bases, with 10 bases spanning the gap. This CDR3 region has 13 residues. CDR1 is SGHVS and CDR2 is FNYEAQ in the germline V gene. The CDR3 DNA follows: TGTGCCAGCAGCCTCGACAGAGACACTGAAGCTTTCTTT. Its translation is CASSLDRDTEAFF.

The J gene is TRBJ1-6, the V gene TRBV7-8; no definite D call. Germline V gene lookup returns CDR1 SGHVS and CDR2 FQNEAQ. The V gene lost 2 bases and the J gene lost 5 bases, with 7 bases spanning the gap. This CDR3 has 14 residues. The CDR3 spells CASSLRPNNSPLHF. CDR3 nucleotide sequence: TGTGCCAGCAGCTTACGGCCCAATAATTCACCCCTCCACTTT.

The V gene is TRBV7-8, the J gene TRBJ1-1, with 9 positions matching TRBD1. Germline CDR1 reads SGHVS; CDR2 reads FQNEAQ. The CDR3 extends over 14 amino acids. Trimming took 2 bases from V and 4 from J; bases not matched to a gene: 2. The CDR3 region has the DNA TGTGCCAGCAGCTTACTACAGGGGGCCACTGAAGCTTTCTTT. It encodes CASSLLQGATEAFF.

The V call is TRBV11-3, the J call TRBJ2-7; D is perhaps TRBD2 (5 bases). CDR3 length equals 11 residues. Trimming pared 5 bases from V and 3 bases from J, leaving 5 bases between. Germline assignment: CDR1 SGHNT and CDR2 YENEEA. CDR3 sequence: CASSRGYEQYF. DNA of the CDR3: TGTGCCAGCAGCCGGGGCTACGAGCAGTACTTC.

The count of this clone is one. V gene TRBV3-1 (or the pseudogene TRBV3-2) combines with J gene TRBJ2-2; 8 bases are a match to TRBD2. In germline, CDR1 is LGHDT, CDR2 YNNKEL (reference sequence). CDR3 length: 17 residues. Germline trimming cut 5 bases from V and 3 bases from J; bases unmatched to any gene: 11. CDR3 bases: TGTGCCAGCAGCTTCTTGAGGACTAGCCGGGACACCGGGGAGCTGTTTTTT. This codes for CASSFLRTSRDTGELFF.

The rearrangement joins TRBV5-6 to TRBJ1-1; 9 nucleotides agree with TRBD1. V lost 0 bases to trimming and J lost 3 bases; unmatched junction nucleotides: 6. Germline values: CDR1 SGHDT, CDR2 YYEEEE. CDR3 size: 16 residues. For the CDR3, the DNA is TGTGCCAGCAGCTTGGACAGGGGGCGTAGGGACACTGAAGCTTTCTTT. Protein sequence: CASSLDRGRRDTEAFF.

This chain's CDR3 is CASNFRVGDGYTF. The CDR3 DNA reads TGTGCCAGTAATTTCAGGGTGGGGGATGGCTACACCTTC. This chain connects TRBV19 to TRBJ1-2, with D perhaps TRBD1 (5 bases). The CDR3 covers 13 residues. Between the trimmed V and J ends, which lost 7 bases and 6 bases, there was a span of 15 bases. Germline V gene data show CDR1 as LNHDA and CDR2 as SQIVND (reference sequence).

This clone appeared a few times. This chain joins TRBV6-5 and TRBJ1-2, with 10 bases identical to TRBD1. The germline V gene has CDR1 MNHEY and CDR2 SVGAGI. Unmatched junction bases numbered 8, after V lost 6 bases and J lost 7 bases. This CDR3 comprises 14 residues. Here the CDR3 DNA reads TGTGCCAGCAGGCCCGGGACAGGGGAGTCTGGCTACACCTTC. It is translated as CASRPGTGESGYTF.

V gene TRBV10-2 combines with J gene TRBJ1-2, with D uncertain. Trimming removed 2 bases from V and 7 bases from J, with 8 bases in between. Germline V gene sequence: CDR1 WSHSY, CDR2 SAAADI. This CDR3 is 12 amino acids long. This CDR3 is CASSEGKSGYTF. The CDR3 bases are TGCGCCAGCAGTGAGGGGAAAAGTGGCTACACCTTC.

This sequence joins TRBV18 and TRBJ1-4; D not resolved. CDR3 length equals 14 residues. CDR1 and CDR2 (germline): KGHSH, LQKENI. With 3 bases removed from V and 4 bases from J, the gap between germline ends came to 9 bases. CDR3 amino acids: CASSPSGRNEKLFF. The CDR3 DNA reads TGTGCCAGCTCACCGTCGGGCCGTAATGAAAAACTGTTTTTT.

The genes are TRBV7-9 and TRBJ1-1; the D is unclear. This CDR3 spans 12 amino acids. From germline, CDR1 is SEHNR and CDR2 FQNEAQ (reference sequence). V dropped 1 base and J dropped 10 bases, with 10 bases sitting between them. The CDR3 nucleotides are TGTGCCAGCAGCTTAGGGTTAGGTGCAGCTTTCTTT. Translating it yields CASSLGLGAAFF.

This chain links TRBV2 with TRBJ2-3, with 8 bases fitting TRBD2. Germline-derived CDR1 and CDR2 are SNHLY and FYNNEI. This CDR3 spans 16 amino acids. J was trimmed by 2 bases and V by 4 bases; bases with no gene match: 8. The DNA for the CDR3 is TGTGCCAGCAGTGTGGGTACTAGCGGAACCACAGATACGCAGTATTTT. Its protein is CASSVGTSGTTDTQYF.

V is TRBV30 and J is TRBJ2-7; TRBD1 matches 7 bases. V was pared by 5 bases and J by 6 bases, with 7 bases of the junction left unmatched. The CDR3 length is 12 residues. Per the germline V gene, CDR1 is GTSNPN and CDR2 is SVGIG (reference sequence). The CDR3: CAWDRVGSEQYF. CDR3 coding DNA: TGTGCCTGGGACAGGGTGGGGAGCGAGCAGTACTTC.

This clone was found once. The V call is TRBV6-5, the J call TRBJ1-2; D is unresolved. The CDR3 loop spans 13 amino acids. V was trimmed by 2 bases and J by 4 bases, leaving 8 bases between them. Germline loops: CDR1 MNHEY, CDR2 SVGAGI. As DNA, the CDR3 is TGTGCCAGCAGTTACGGGGAGATCTATGGCTACACCTTC. The encoded protein is CASSYGEIYGYTF.